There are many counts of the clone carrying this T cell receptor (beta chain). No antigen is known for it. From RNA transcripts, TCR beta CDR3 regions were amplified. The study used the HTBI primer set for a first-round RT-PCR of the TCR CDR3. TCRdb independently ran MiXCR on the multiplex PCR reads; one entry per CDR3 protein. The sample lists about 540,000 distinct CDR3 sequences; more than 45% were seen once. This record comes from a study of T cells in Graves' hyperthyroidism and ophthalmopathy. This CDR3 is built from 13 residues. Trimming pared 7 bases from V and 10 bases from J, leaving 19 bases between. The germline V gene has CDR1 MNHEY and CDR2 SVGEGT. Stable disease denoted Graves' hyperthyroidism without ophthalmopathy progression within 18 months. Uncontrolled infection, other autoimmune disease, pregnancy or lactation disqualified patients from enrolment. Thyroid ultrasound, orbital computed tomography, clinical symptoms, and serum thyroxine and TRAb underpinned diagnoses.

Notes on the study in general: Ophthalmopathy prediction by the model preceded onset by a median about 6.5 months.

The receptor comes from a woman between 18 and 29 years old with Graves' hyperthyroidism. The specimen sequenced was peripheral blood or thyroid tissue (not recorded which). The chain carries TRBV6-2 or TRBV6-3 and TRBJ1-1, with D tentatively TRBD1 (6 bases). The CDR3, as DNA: TGTGCCAGCACCCCTTCGATGGGGGCGCGAGCTTTCTTT. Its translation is CASTPSMGARAFF.